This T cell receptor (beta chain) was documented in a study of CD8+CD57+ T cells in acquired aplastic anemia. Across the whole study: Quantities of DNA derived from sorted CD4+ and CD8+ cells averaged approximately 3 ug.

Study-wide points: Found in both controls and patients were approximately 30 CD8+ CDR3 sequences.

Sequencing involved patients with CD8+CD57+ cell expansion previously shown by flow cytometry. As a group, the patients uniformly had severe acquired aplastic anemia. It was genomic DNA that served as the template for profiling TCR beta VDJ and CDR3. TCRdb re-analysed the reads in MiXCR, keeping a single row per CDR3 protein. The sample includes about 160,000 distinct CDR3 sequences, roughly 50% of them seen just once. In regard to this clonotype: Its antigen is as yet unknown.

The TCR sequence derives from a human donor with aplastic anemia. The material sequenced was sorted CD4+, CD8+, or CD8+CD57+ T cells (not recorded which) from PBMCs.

CDR3 amino acids: CASSPGQGNEQYF. CDR3 sequence (DNA): TGTGCCAGCAGTCCAGGACAGGGGAACGAGCAGTACTTC. The chain combines TRBV2 with TRBJ2-7; 9 bases agree with TRBD1. With V trimmed by 5 bases and J by 5 bases, 4 bases remained unmatched. This CDR3 has 13 residues. The V gene's germline CDR1 is SNHLY and CDR2 FYNNEI. The variable domain in full, with the rest retrieved from reference TRBV2 and TRBJ2-7, is EPEVTQTPSHQVTQMGQEVILRCVPISNHLYFYWYRQILGQKVEFLVSFYNNEISEKSEIFDDQFSVERPDGSNFTLKIRSTKLEDSAMYFCASSPGQGNEQYFGPGTRLTVT.